Shown below are 21 T cell receptor beta chains from a single sample sequenced in a study of shared clonotypes between healthy human individuals. TCRdb keeps only in-frame clones here, not all; method: immunoSEQ multiplex PCR. The sample holds fewer than 650,000 clones, around 78% seen once. The sample was PBMCs. All receptors come from a middle-aged woman in good health. Some clones in this sample may be carry-over from other donors' samples.

The sample holds one count of this clone. The V call is TRBV5-1, the J call TRBJ1-1; TRBD1 matches at 8 bases. The V segment lost 4 bases and the J segment 3 bases; nucleotides outside the gene matches: 5. Germline CDR1 and CDR2: SGHRS and YFSETQ. The CDR3 totals 14 residues. Here the CDR3 reads CASSINRGDTEAFF. CDR3 DNA sequence: TGCGCCAGCAGCATAAACAGGGGGGACACTGAAGCTTTCTTT.

The chain recombines TRBV2 with TRBJ1-2, with D maybe TRBD1 (6 bases). Per germline, CDR1 SNHLY and CDR2 FYNNEI. CDR3 length: 13 residues. V dropped 4 bases and J dropped 4 bases, with 10 bases sitting between them. The CDR3 here is CASSATGPYGYTF. DNA for the CDR3: TGTGCCAGCAGTGCTACAGGGCCCTATGGCTACACCTTC.

The CDR3: CAWSVSGPYNEQFF. DNA of the CDR3: TGTGCCTGGAGCGTTTCGGGCCCCTACAATGAGCAGTTCTTC. The chain is built from TRBV30 and TRBJ2-1; D ambiguous. V lost 3 bases, J lost 2 bases, and 11 bases lay in between. The CDR3 is 14 amino acids. The germline gives CDR1 GTSNPN, CDR2 SVGIG (reference sequence).

The CDR3 protein is CASSRDRDTQYF. The CDR3 bases are TGTGCCAGCAGCCGGGATCGCGATACGCAGTATTTT. V is TRBV4-2 and J is TRBJ2-3; no firm D call. This CDR3 has 12 residues. Trimming stripped 4 bases from V and 6 bases from J, with 8 bases between. Per germline, CDR1 LGHNA and CDR2 YNFKEQ.

The table lists this clone with many counts. This chain connects TRBV7-5 to TRBJ2-7. TRBV7-5 counts as a pseudogene. The CDR3 extends over 15 amino acids. CDR3 sequence reads: CASSFLRYSPYEQYF. CDR3 nucleotide sequence: TGTGCCAGCAGTTTCCTCCGCTACTCACCCTACGAGCAGTACTTC.

The chain carries TRBV27 and TRBJ2-7; the match to TRBD1 covers 7 bases. Trimming took 5 bases from V and 6 from J; bases not matched to a gene: 7. Germline CDR1 and CDR2: MNHEY and SMNVEV (reference sequence). This CDR3 has 13 amino acids. This CDR3 is CASSPQTGREQYF. DNA for the CDR3: TGTGCCAGCAGTCCCCAGACAGGGCGCGAGCAGTACTTC.

The chain uses TRBV5-1 and TRBJ2-7, with 8 bases that match TRBD2. Trimming cost V 4 bases and J 7 bases; bases outside gene matches: 10. The CDR3 loop spans 14 amino acids. CDR1 SGHRS and CDR2 YFSETQ come from the germline V gene. In DNA form, the CDR3 reads TGCGCCAGCAGCCCGGGACCTGAGCGGGGGGAGCAGTACTTC. It specifies CASSPGPERGEQYF. Supplemented by reference TRBV5-1 and TRBJ2-7, the full variable domain reads KAGVTQTPRYLIKTRGQQVTLSCSPISGHRSVSWYQQTPGQGLQFLFEYFSETQRNKGNFPGRFSGRQFSNSRSEMNVSTLELGDSALYLCASSPGPERGEQYFGPGTRLTVT.

V is TRBV13 and J is TRBJ2-2, with unresolved D. V was trimmed by 1 base and J by 4 bases, leaving 4 bases between them. Looked up from germline, CDR1 is PRHDT and CDR2 is FYEKMQ (reference sequence). The CDR3 has 13 residues. CDR3 residues: CASSLVSTGELFF. CDR3 DNA: TGTGCCAGCAGCTTAGTATCCACCGGGGAGCTGTTTTTT.

As to this clone: Other DNA sequences within the sample encode an identical CDR3. The chain uses TRBV18 and TRBJ2-7; 9 nucleotides line up with TRBD1. V dropped 3 bases and J dropped 3; count of bases not matched to a gene: 3. CDR3 length: 14 residues. The germline V gene has CDR1 KGHSH and CDR2 LQKENI. The CDR3 loop reads CASSPPGQGYEQYF. For the CDR3, the DNA is TGTGCCAGCTCACCGCCGGGACAGGGCTACGAGCAGTACTTC.

The gene calls are TRBV5-1 and TRBJ2-3, with a possible D match to TRBD1 (6 bases). This CDR3 is 15 amino acids long. Germline CDR1 and CDR2: SGHRS and YFSETQ. With 5 bases removed from V and 4 bases from J, the gap between germline ends came to 17 bases. The CDR3 loop is CASSRGSSAADTQYF. The CDR3 DNA reads as TGCGCCAGCAGTAGGGGGTCATCTGCCGCAGATACGCAGTATTTT.

CDR3 sequence (DNA): TGTGCCAGCAGCCGGGGACTGGCAACTAATGAAAAACTGTTTTTT. It yields the protein CASSRGLATNEKLFF. The chain joins TRBV7-9 to TRBJ1-4; D perhaps matches TRBD1 (5 bases). Trimming shortened V by 5 bases and J by 0 bases, and 10 bases separated the two germline ends. There are 15 residues in the CDR3. Germline V gene data show CDR1 as SEHNR and CDR2 as FQNEAQ (reference sequence).

The chain has TRBV7-8 and TRBJ1-2, with 8 bases fitting TRBD1. Germline V lookup: CDR1 SGHVS, CDR2 FQNEAQ. This CDR3 has 14 amino acids. V dropped 0 bases and J dropped 8; count of bases not matched to a gene: 5. The CDR3 coding sequence is TGTGCCAGCAGCTTAGCCCAGGGGGCCCGGGGCTACACCTTC. It specifies CASSLAQGARGYTF. Using reference TRBV7-8 and TRBJ1-2 for the parts outside the CDR3, the full variable domain is GAGVSQSPRYKVAKRGQDVALRCDPISGHVSLFWYQQALGQGPEFLTYFQNEAQLDKSGLPSDRFFAERPEGSVSTLKIQRTQQEDSAVYLCASSLAQGARGYTFGSGTRLTVV.

The chain has TRBV27 and TRBJ1-1; no reliable D call. The V gene's germline CDR1 is MNHEY and CDR2 SMNVEV (reference sequence). CDR3 length: 14 residues. Trimming stripped 1 base from V and 10 bases from J, with 16 bases between. Written as DNA, the CDR3 is TGTGCCAGCAGTTTATGGGGTGGGAGCGACGGAGCTTTCTTT. It encodes CASSLWGGSDGAFF.

This clone was seen only a few times. The genes are TRBV10-1 and TRBJ2-7; 9 nucleotides match TRBD2. The CDR3 is 13 residues long. Germline loops: CDR1 WNHNN, CDR2 SYGVQD (reference sequence). V lost 7 bases to trimming and J lost 6 bases; unmatched junction nucleotides: 7. In nucleotides, the CDR3 is TGCGCCAGCACCGCGGGAGGGGGCTGCGAGCAGTACTTC. Encoded protein: CASTAGGGCEQYF.

The rearrangement links TRBV30 to TRBJ1-4; no definite D call. V dropped 0 bases and J dropped 7 bases, with 6 bases sitting between them. Germline CDR1 and CDR2: GTSNPN and SVGIG (reference sequence). The CDR3 has 12 residues. CDR3 amino acids: CAWSVDLEKLFF. CDR3 DNA sequence: TGTGCCTGGAGTGTAGATCTTGAAAAACTGTTTTTT.

Remarks on this clone: A read error is likely here: a far larger clone is one base away. The chain has TRBV28 and TRBJ1-2; D unclear. The germline gives CDR1 MDHEN, CDR2 SYDVKM. The CDR3 loop spans 12 amino acids. This CDR3 reads CASSLRLYGHTF. CDR3 DNA: TGTGCCAGCAGTTTAAGGCTCTATGGCCACACCTTC.

A word on this clone: This clone may be a read error of a much larger clone one base away. This CDR3 is also generated by other DNA sequences in the sample. This chain connects TRBV10-3 to TRBJ2-1; 10 positions agree with TRBD1. This CDR3 contains 16 residues. Germline CDR1 reads ENHRY; CDR2 reads SYGVKD. Germline trimming cut 5 bases from V and 4 bases from J; bases unmatched to any gene: 8. CDR3 in amino acids: CAISHSGTGDYNEQFF. The DNA of the CDR3 is TGTGCCATCAGTCATTCTGGGACAGGGGATTACAATGAGCAGTTCTTC.

This chain connects TRBV6-4 to TRBJ2-1, with a tentative D call TRBD2 (5 bases). V was clipped by 0 bases and J by 6 bases, with 9 bases between them. Germline-derived CDR1 and CDR2 are MRHNA and SNTAGT. The CDR3 is made up of 14 amino acids. The CDR3 region is CASSDSLGSNEQFF. The CDR3 coding sequence is TGTGCCAGCAGTGACTCACTAGGGTCCAATGAGCAGTTCTTC.

This clone was found a few times. The gene calls are TRBV18 and TRBJ2-6; perhaps TRBD1 as D (5 bases). CDR3 length: 18 amino acids. The V gene's germline CDR1 is KGHSH and CDR2 LQKENI. The V and J ends lost 2 bases and 0 bases respectively, with 14 bases between them. CDR3 sequence: CASSPTQGISSGANVLTF. CDR3 DNA: TGTGCCAGCTCACCAACGCAGGGAATCAGCTCTGGGGCCAACGTCCTGACTTTC.

This CDR3 reads CASTRGVNTGELFF. The CDR3 DNA reads as TGTGCCAGCACCCGGGGGGTGAACACCGGGGAGCTGTTTTTT. The V gene is TRBV11-3, the J gene TRBJ2-2, with TRBD2 matching over 7 bases. The trim removed 7 bases at V and 1 base at J, leaving 3 bases unmatched. The CDR3 runs 14 residues. Germline CDR1 SGHNT, CDR2 YENEEA.

This clone occurred a few times. The chain links TRBV10-1 to TRBJ2-2; a possible D gene is TRBD2 (6 bases). Germline CDR1 reads WNHNN; CDR2 reads SYGVQD (reference sequence). V lost 2 bases, J lost 5 bases, and 15 bases lay in between. This CDR3 has 16 amino acids. Here the CDR3 DNA reads TGCGCCAGCAGTGAGCGTAGCGGACCCCCTACCGGGGAGCTGTTTTTT. It specifies CASSERSGPPTGELFF.